This T cell receptor beta chain is from a study of T cell repertoires in cytomegalovirus infection. Study context: Signatures in public TCR beta sequences pointed to both CMV infection and matching HLA type.

Via MiXCR, TCRdb re-called the reads, giving one row per CDR3 protein. This table holds about 130,000 distinct CDR3 sequences, roughly a quarter found once. Comment on this clonotype: What it recognizes is unknown.

Study-level points and caveats: The cumulative frequency of public TCR beta families distinguished individuals who carried CMV together with the relevant HLA.

The TCR originated in a human donor in good health (CMV status not recorded). Some clones in this sample may be carry-over from other donors' samples. Sequencing was carried out using PBMCs, sequenced either directly or after in vitro stimulation (not recorded which).

This chain's CDR3 is CSAWDREGEAFF. The CDR3 nucleotides read TGCAGTGCTTGGGACAGGGAAGGTGAAGCTTTCTTT. The chain joins TRBV20-1 to TRBJ1-1; 9 positions agree with TRBD1. With V trimmed by 5 bases and J by 7 bases, 5 bases remained unmatched. Germline-derived CDR1 and CDR2 are DFQATT and SNEGSKA (reference sequence). The CDR3 is 12 residues long.